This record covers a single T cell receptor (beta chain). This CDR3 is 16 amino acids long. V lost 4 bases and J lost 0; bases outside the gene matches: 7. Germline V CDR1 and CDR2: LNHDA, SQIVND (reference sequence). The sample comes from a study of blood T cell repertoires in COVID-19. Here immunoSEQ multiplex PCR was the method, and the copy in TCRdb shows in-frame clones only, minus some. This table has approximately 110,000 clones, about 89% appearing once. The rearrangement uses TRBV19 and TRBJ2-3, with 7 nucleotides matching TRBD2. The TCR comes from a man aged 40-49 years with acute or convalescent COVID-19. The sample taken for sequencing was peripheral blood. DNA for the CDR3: TGTGCCAGTAGTACTAGCGGCCCTTCTAGCACAGATACGCAGTATTTT. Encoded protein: CASSTSGPSSTDTQYF.